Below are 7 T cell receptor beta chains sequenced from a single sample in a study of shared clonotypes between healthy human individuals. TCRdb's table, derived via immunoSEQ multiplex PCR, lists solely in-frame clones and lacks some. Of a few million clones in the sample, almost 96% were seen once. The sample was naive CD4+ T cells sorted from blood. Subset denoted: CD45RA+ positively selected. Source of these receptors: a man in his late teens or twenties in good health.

CDR3 protein: CASSRDRGISGTEAFF. CDR3 coding DNA: TGTGCCAGCAGCAGGGACAGGGGGATATCTGGCACTGAAGCTTTCTTT. The chain joins TRBV14 to TRBJ1-1; 11 nucleotides agree with TRBD1. The length of the CDR3 is 16 residues. Per germline, CDR1 SGHDN and CDR2 FVKESK. The V segment lost 5 bases and the J segment 4 bases; nucleotides outside the gene matches: 9.

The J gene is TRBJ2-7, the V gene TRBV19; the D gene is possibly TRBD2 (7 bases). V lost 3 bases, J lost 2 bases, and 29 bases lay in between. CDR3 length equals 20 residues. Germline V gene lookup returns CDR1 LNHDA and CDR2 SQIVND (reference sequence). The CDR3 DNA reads TGTGCCAGTAGTATGCAGGTCGCGGTGGTACCCAGCGGGGACACCTACGAGCAGTACTTC. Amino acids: CASSMQVAVVPSGDTYEQYF. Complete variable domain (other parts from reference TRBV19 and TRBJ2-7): DGGITQSPKYLFRKEGQNVTLSCEQNLNHDAMYWYRQDPGQGLRLIYYSQIVNDFQKGDIAEGYSVSREKKESFPLTVTSAQKNPTAFYLCASSMQVAVVPSGDTYEQYFGPGTRLTVT.

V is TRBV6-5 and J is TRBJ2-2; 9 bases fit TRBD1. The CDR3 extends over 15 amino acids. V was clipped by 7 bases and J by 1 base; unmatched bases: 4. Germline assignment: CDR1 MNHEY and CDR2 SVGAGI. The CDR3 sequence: CASNMGQGNTGELFF. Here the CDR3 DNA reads TGTGCCAGCAATATGGGACAGGGGAACACCGGGGAGCTGTTTTTT.

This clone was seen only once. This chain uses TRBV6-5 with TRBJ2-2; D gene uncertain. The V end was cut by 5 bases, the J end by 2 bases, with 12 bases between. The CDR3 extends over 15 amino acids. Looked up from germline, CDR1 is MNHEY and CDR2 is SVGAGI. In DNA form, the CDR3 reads TGTGCCAGCAGTGCACCCTCAGGAAACACCGGGGAGCTGTTTTTT. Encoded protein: CASSAPSGNTGELFF.

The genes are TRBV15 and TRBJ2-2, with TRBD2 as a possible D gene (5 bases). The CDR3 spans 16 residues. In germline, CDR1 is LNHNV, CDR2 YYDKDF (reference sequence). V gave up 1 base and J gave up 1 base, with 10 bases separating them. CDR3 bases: TGTGCCACCAGCAGAGTACGGGGATGGAACACCGGGGAGCTGTTTTTT. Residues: CATSRVRGWNTGELFF.

This CDR3 is CASSVVGSYTDTQYF. CDR3 bases: TGTGCCAGCAGTGTCGTTGGGAGTTACACAGATACGCAGTATTTT. V is TRBV27 and J is TRBJ2-3; D is perhaps TRBD2 (5 bases). The ends were cut back, 5 bases at V and 2 bases at J, with 14 bases in the middle. The CDR3 length is 15 residues. CDR1 is MNHEY and CDR2 is SMNVEV in the germline V gene (reference sequence).

The CDR3 is CASRWGHSNTEAFF. In DNA form, the CDR3 reads TGTGCCAGCAGATGGGGACACAGCAACACTGAAGCTTTCTTT. V and J are TRBV25-1 and TRBJ1-1; perhaps TRBD1 as D (6 bases). V lost 6 bases, J lost 2 bases, and 13 bases lay in between. Per germline, CDR1 MGHDK and CDR2 SYGVNS. The CDR3 is 14 amino acids. Drawing the rest from reference TRBV25-1 and TRBJ1-1, the complete variable domain is EADIYQTPRYLVIGTGKKITLECSQTMGHDKMYWYQQDPGMELHLIHYSYGVNSTEKGDLSSESTVSRIRTEHFPLTLESARPSHTSQYLCASRWGHSNTEAFFGQGTRLTVV.